The TCR beta chain under discussion was sequenced for a study of OX40 agonist ivuxolimab in advanced cancers. General study points: Expanded clones belonging to CD8+ T cells outnumbered, on average, those of CD4+.

Assay: immunoSEQ multiplex PCR; the TCRdb copy retains only in-frame clones and omits some. The sample includes 40,000 or so clones, 92% of them seen just once. Trimming removed 6 bases from V and 3 bases from J; junction bases left unmatched: 8. Germline lookup yields CDR1 SNHLY and CDR2 FYNNEI. This CDR3 contains 15 residues. On this clone: Its antigen is unknown.

The chain has TRBV2 and TRBJ2-7; 10 bases are shared with TRBD2. The starting material was CD4+ or CD8+ T cells sorted from blood, obtained in a trial of the OX40 agonist ivuxolimab. The receptor was isolated from an adult with an advanced solid tumor such as melanoma, head and neck, liver or kidney cancer. The CDR3 here is CASRARLAGDYEQYF. The CDR3 DNA is TGTGCCAGCAGGGCGCGGCTAGCGGGAGACTACGAGCAGTACTTC.